The 13 T cell receptor beta chains below were found in one sample sequenced in a study of vaccination and CD4 T cells after COVID-19. The Oncomine TCR Beta short-read assay was applied to DNA of cultured CD4+ T cells. TCRdb analysed the PCR reads with MiXCR anew, one entry per CDR3 protein. The sample shows about 14,000 distinct CDR3 sequences, less than 50% of them seen only once. These TCRs are of unknown antigen specificity. Treatment meaning: approximately nine-day PBMC culture with coronavirus spike peptide pools or control peptides (ViraFEST assay). Material: cultured CD4+ T cells from blood. The receptors here all came from a human donor with COVID-19.

This clonotype was seen a handful of times. V and J are TRBV20-1 and TRBJ2-2; D call uncertain. The CDR3 spans 15 residues. Trimming left V 0 bases short and J 1 base short, with 9 bases between. Germline CDR1 DFQATT, CDR2 SNEGSKA (reference sequence). The CDR3 sequence is CSARDVGLNTGELFF. The DNA for the CDR3 is TGCAGTGCTAGAGATGTAGGTTTGAACACCGGGGAGCTGTTTTTT.

This chain links TRBV2 with TRBJ2-5; no firm D call. The ends were cut back, 5 bases at V and 5 bases at J, with 6 bases in the middle. This CDR3 contains 11 residues. Germline lookup yields CDR1 SNHLY and CDR2 FYNNEI. Written as DNA, the CDR3 is TGTGCCAGCAGTAGCCTGGAGACCCAGTACTTC. Its translation is CASSSLETQYF.

V is TRBV27 and J is TRBJ2-6; tentative D call: TRBD2 (5 bases). CDR3 length equals 15 residues. Germline-derived CDR1 and CDR2 are MNHEY and SMNVEV (reference sequence). The V gene lost 8 bases and the J gene lost 0 bases, with 11 bases spanning the gap. In DNA, the CDR3 is TGTGCCAGCCGGATGGGAGTCTCTGGGGCCAACGTCCTGACTTTC. This codes for CASRMGVSGANVLTF. Complete variable domain (other parts from reference TRBV27 and TRBJ2-6): EAQVTQNPRYLITVTGKKLTVTCSQNMNHEYMSWYRQDPGLGLRQIYYSMNVEVTDKGDVPEGYKVSRKEKRNFPLILESPSPNQTSLYFCASRMGVSGANVLTFGAGSRLTVL.

This clonotype came up once. The chain links TRBV5-1 to TRBJ1-6, with a tentative D call TRBD1 (5 bases). Germline V gene lookup returns CDR1 SGHRS and CDR2 YFSETQ. This CDR3 has 15 residues. Trimming cost V 7 bases and J 6 bases, with 17 bases left between them. CDR3 loop: CASPRRGVGNSPLHF. The CDR3 nucleotides read TGCGCCAGCCCTCGGCGAGGGGTCGGTAATTCACCCCTCCACTTT.

The chain carries TRBV2 and TRBJ2-3, with 7 bases identical to TRBD2. V was clipped by 2 bases and J by 1 base; unmatched bases: 3. The CDR3 extends over 15 amino acids. Germline loops: CDR1 SNHLY, CDR2 FYNNEI. CDR3 sequence reads: CASSELLAGTDTQYF. The DNA for the CDR3 is TGTGCCAGCAGTGAACTCCTAGCGGGCACAGATACGCAGTATTTT.

CDR3 loop: CASSTFGPYGYTF. CDR3 DNA sequence: TGTGCCAGTAGTACCTTCGGTCCGTATGGCTACACCTTC. This chain links TRBV19 with TRBJ1-2; D not certain. The length of the CDR3 is 13 residues. From germline, CDR1 is LNHDA and CDR2 SQIVND (reference sequence). Trimming cost V 4 bases and J 5 bases, with 11 bases left between them.

V gene TRBV19 combines with J gene TRBJ2-3; TRBD2 agrees at 7 bases. The J segment lost 6 bases and the V segment lost 7 bases, leaving 13 bases of the junction unmatched. Germline assignment: CDR1 LNHDA and CDR2 SQIVND (reference sequence). This CDR3 region has 15 residues. CDR3 nucleotides: TGTGCCAGTAATATGGGAGGACTAGAGGTTGATACGCAGTATTTT. Protein sequence: CASNMGGLEVDTQYF.

This clonotype has a handful of counts. The V and J genes are TRBV18 and TRBJ1-1; 8 bases are a match to TRBD1. Germline CDR1 is KGHSH and CDR2 is LQKENI. This CDR3 is 13 amino acids long. The V segment lost 5 bases and the J segment 3 bases; nucleotides outside the gene matches: 2. CDR3: CASSTTGDTEAFF. DNA for the CDR3: TGTGCCAGCTCAACGACAGGGGACACTGAAGCTTTCTTT. Together with reference TRBV18 and TRBJ1-1, the CDR3 gives the full variable domain: NAGVMQNPRHLVRRRGQEARLRCSPMKGHSHVYWYRQLPEEGLKFMVYLQKENIIDESGMPKERFSAEFPKEGPSILRIQQVVRGDSAAYFCASSTTGDTEAFFGQGTRLTVV.

This clonotype was seen just once. This chain links TRBV4-2 with TRBJ1-5, with D hard to call. CDR1 and CDR2 (germline): LGHNA, YNFKEQ. V was trimmed by 0 bases and J by 1 base, leaving 7 bases between them. This CDR3 spans 15 amino acids. For the CDR3, the DNA is TGTGCCAGCAGCCAAGACCCCAAAAGCAATCAGCCCCAGCATTTT. It specifies CASSQDPKSNQPQHF.

This clonotype was recorded a few times. J is TRBJ2-3 and V is TRBV12-3 or TRBV12-4; the D gene is possibly TRBD1 (6 bases). V lost 6 bases to trimming and J lost 6 bases, with 19 bases between them. CDR3 length: 15 amino acids. CDR3 sequence (DNA): TGTGCCAGCAGCCCGAAGGACAACCAGGGGGATACGCAGTATTTT. It translates to CASSPKDNQGDTQYF.

J is TRBJ1-2 and V is TRBV2; TRBD1 might be the D (5 bases). V was pared by 8 bases and J by 4 bases, with 14 bases between. This CDR3 region has 13 residues. CDR1 is SNHLY, CDR2 FYNNEI, per germline. CDR3 DNA: TGTGCCAGCGGCCGGGACCGTGCCTATGGCTACACCTTC. Encoded protein: CASGRDRAYGYTF.

The chain carries TRBV12-3 or TRBV12-4 and TRBJ2-7, with a tentative D call TRBD2 (5 bases). This CDR3 region has 13 residues. V lost 5 bases, J lost 0 bases, and 8 bases lay in between. The CDR3 sequence: CASSPGNSYEQYF. CDR3 in DNA: TGTGCCAGCAGTCCCGGGAACTCCTACGAGCAGTACTTC.

The rearrangement links TRBV11-1 to TRBJ1-1; D call uncertain. V was clipped by 5 bases and J by 7 bases, with 11 bases between them. This CDR3 is built from 12 residues. CDR1 and CDR2 (germline): SGHAT, FQDESV (reference sequence). The CDR3 DNA reads TGTGCCAGCAGCCCGAGGGCAGTTGAAGCTTTCTTT. It codes for CASSPRAVEAFF.